This T cell receptor beta chain is drawn from a study of T cell clonotyping in hematopoietic cell transplantation (dated by TCRdb to the early 2020s). Concerning the study at large: A total of 130 to 150 blood samples were gathered in the study from 35 consecutive transplant recipients along with their related donors. Recruitment of patients was conducted between late 2015 and early 2017, and follow-up was continued until September 2020 or death. General conclusions and limits of the study: The sample size was limited and the cells went unsorted, which meant the CD4 and CD8 repertoire contributions could not be told apart. A decrease in recipient TCR diversity was observed after transplant, and a progressive increase in pathologically expanded clonotypes was seen from day 30 to day 180. Just a small fraction of recipient repertoires overlapped with donor repertoires, and more than 97% appeared de novo at the given depth. Broader posttransplant TCR repertoire diversity was predicted by donor and pretransplant recipient Inverse Simpson Index values.

Blood samples for TCR beta sequencing were given by related transplant donors. Using Nuclei Lysis Solution, genomic DNA was extracted from unfractionated peripheral blood mononuclear cells that were either fresh or cryopreserved. With respect to this clone: It has no known antigen specificity. No much larger clonotype is one base removed from it; base qualities were not supplied.

The germline ends are 14 bases apart after V is trimmed by 3 bases and J by 5 bases. CDR1 is given as SGDLS and CDR2 as YYNGEE, both from the germline V gene. The CDR3 measures 15 amino acids from cysteine to phenylalanine. The only DNA kept is the CDR3, 45 bases in frame from the first base. TCR beta CDR3 regions were amplified from genomic DNA with the immunoSEQ assay, a bias-controlled multiplex PCR using V- and J-specific primers. In a second PCR step, the CDR3 amplicons were tagged with a proprietary barcode plus Illumina adapter sequences. An Illumina MiSeq instrument was used to sequence the CDR3 libraries. The source study handled its data this way. Export and quality control were handled in immunoSEQ Analyzer 3.0, while downstream analyses relied on R Bioconductor and Immunarch. Only productive rearrangements within the normalized downsampled data set were used in the calculation of repertoire metrics. In the normalized cohort, clonotypes with more than 5 templates were defined as pathologically expanded. Repertoire diversity was measured with the Inverse Simpson Index. To capture all clonotypes, CMV-specificity analyses were performed on the non-normalized data set. In its TCRdb copy, this immuneACCESS table keeps in-frame sequences only and misses some clones. Where compared with another copy, unresolved V genes explain less than half of these, and the others have no known cause. From that table come the V and J calls and clone size; the DNA was used to work out D and trimming. The sample has fewer than 80,000 clones on record, roughly 93% of them singletons. The ten most abundant clones make up 1.6% of the sample.

The chain employs TRBV9 and TRBJ1-4, with TRBD1 tentatively as D gene (6 bases match). The TCR sequence derives from a man aged 50 to 59 in good health. Some clones in this sample may be carry-over from other donors' samples. The specimen sequenced was peripheral blood mononuclear cells. CDR3 protein: CASSAQQGRNEKLFF. In nucleotide form, the sequence is TGTGCCAGCAGCGCCCAACAGGGTAGGAATGAAAAACTGTTTTTT. The CDR3 plus the reference TRBV9 and TRBJ1-4 genes for the other parts give the full variable domain: DSGVTQTPKHLITATGQRVTLRCSPRSGDLSVYWYQQSLDQGLQFLIQYYNGEERAKGNILERFSAQQFPDLHSELNLSSLELGDSALYFCASSAQQGRNEKLFFGSGTQLSVL.